This TCR beta chain was captured by sequencing in a study of T cell responses to AZD1222 COVID-19 vaccine. Overall study results and limits: A mostly white British donor set with more females was recruited, and clonal diversity was possibly underestimated. Repertoire collection took place solely once the T cell response had peaked. Reports indicate that nearly half of spike-specific TCRs are directed at unmutated variant regions. Just a handful of AZD1222 recipients tested seropositive at baseline.

Germline CDR1 reads ENHRY; CDR2 reads SYGVKD. Trimming shortened V by 5 bases and J by 8 bases, and 13 bases separated the two germline ends. The CDR3 runs to 13 residues. As concerns this clone: Antigen specificity is unknown.

Sequencing used immunoSEQ multiplex PCR; TCRdb keeps in-frame clones, though not all of them. The sample has some 170,000 clones; just under 90% are singletons. Sequencing used peripheral blood, obtained 28 days after the second dose of the MenACWY control vaccine. The genes are TRBV10-3 and TRBJ2-1, with D tentatively TRBD2 (6 bases). This receptor was identified in an adult who received the MenACWY meningococcal vaccine as a control. CDR3 nucleotide sequence: TGTGCCATCAGTCTGACTAGGACCGATGAGCAGTTCTTC. This codes for CAISLTRTDEQFF.